This T cell receptor (beta chain) was obtained from a study of cytomegalovirus exposure and HLA in healthy donors. This CDR3 has 16 residues. The PCR ran on 60 Vbeta and 13 Jbeta primers. Clones were sequenced by immunoSEQ multiplex PCR, and TCRdb holds only the in-frame ones, with some missing. Counted here are around 220,000 clones, roughly 84% occurring once; the ten biggest clones make up over 1.1%. The receptor was derived from a girl between 10 and 17 years old in good health and CMV-seronegative. This chain connects TRBV21-1 to TRBJ2-5; no DNA check was done on the table's D call, TRBD2. TRBV21-1 is marked as a pseudogene. Sequenced input: PBMCs. The CDR3 region is CASSKSLAGGQETQYF. The CDR3 DNA reads as TGTGCCAGCAGCAAAAGTCTAGCGGGGGGCCAAGAGACCCAGTACTTC.